A single T cell receptor beta chain is shown here with its context. The entry originates in a study of early T cells in non-severe SARS-CoV-2 infection. Study as a whole: The sequenced material was bulk RNA from unsorted whole blood, and its chains were unpaired.

One entry per CDR3 protein results from TCRdb running MiXCR on the 5' RACE reads. The repertoire holds 75,000 to 100,000 distinct CDR3 sequences, with over 15% as singletons. The CDR3 contains 16 residues. J lost 2 bases, V lost 2 bases, and 5 bases had no gene match. Germline assignment: CDR1 SGHTA and CDR2 FQGNSA. The source material was whole blood. This TCR was recovered from an adult who was a healthcare worker with PCR-confirmed SARS-CoV-2 infection or an uninfected control (not recorded which). The chain joins TRBV7-2 to TRBJ2-7; 11 bases match TRBD2. CDR3: CASSLSRLAGTYEQYF. CDR3 DNA sequence: TGTGCCAGCAGCTTATCTCGACTAGCGGGAACCTACGAGCAGTACTTC.